The 2 T cell receptor beta chains below come from one sample, sequenced in a study of T-cell reconstitution after alpha-beta-depleted transplantation in children. The authors prepared the TCRbeta library with unique molecular identifiers. Via MiXCR, TCRdb re-called the PCR reads, giving one row per CDR3 protein. The sample consists of approximately 200,000 distinct CDR3 sequences, roughly 15% of them appearing once. The sample consisted of PBMCs from the stem cell graft donor, taken from the stem cell graft. These receptors came from a human donor who donated a stem cell graft to a child with acute lymphoblastic leukemia.

This clonotype was picked up many times. This chain links TRBV20-1 with TRBJ2-1; 12 bases are a match to TRBD2. The CDR3 spans 15 residues. From germline, CDR1 is DFQATT and CDR2 SNEGSKA (reference sequence). The ends lost 3 bases at V and 8 bases at J; junction bases unmatched: 8. CDR3 nucleotides: TGCAGTGCTAGGGAACTAGCGGGAGGTAGGGATGAGCAGTTCTTC. As protein: CSARELAGGRDEQFF.

The sample holds many counts of this clonotype. The rearrangement joins TRBV2 to TRBJ2-2, with D possibly matching TRBD1 (6 bases). V lost 7 bases and J lost 0, with 12 bases in between. CDR1 and CDR2 (germline): SNHLY, FYNNEI. This CDR3 contains 15 residues. This CDR3 reads CASILSGANTGELFF. CDR3 sequence (DNA): TGTGCCAGCATCCTATCAGGGGCGAACACCGGGGAGCTGTTTTTT.